This record covers a single TCR beta chain. These data come from a study of monozygotic twins with inflammatory bowel disease. Germline V gives CDR1 DFQATT, CDR2 SNEGSKA (reference sequence). The CDR3 covers 14 residues. Template switching incorporated UMIs with a 6-nucleotide sample barcode. TCRdb reanalyzed the 5' RACE reads, giving one entry per CDR3 protein sequence and no DNA. Recorded for this sample: around 380,000 distinct CDR3 sequences. This clonotype originated in a human donor with ulcerative colitis or Crohn's disease, or a healthy co-twin of an affected twin (not recorded which). V and J are TRBV20-1 and TRBJ1-4; TCRdb calls TRBD1, which cannot be checked without DNA. The sample consisted of blood. CDR3 protein: CSAGADATNEKLFF.